This entry lists 26 T cell receptor beta chains sequenced from one sample in a study of cytotoxic CD8 clonotypes in ibrutinib-treated CLL. Profiling relied on immunoSEQ multiplex PCR, and the TCRdb table lists in-frame clones only, not all of them. The sample shows 270,000 or so clones, around 69% of them seen only once. The input for sequencing was PBMCs, taken at disease progression, from a patient treated with ibrutinib. All receptors derive from a human donor with chronic lymphocytic leukemia.

For the CDR3, the DNA is TGTGCCAGCAGTTCCTCCGGACAGGGAACCGGAAACACCATATATTTT. Translation: CASSSSGQGTGNTIYF. This chain joins TRBV28 and TRBJ1-3; 8 nucleotides agree with TRBD1. The CDR3 sequence is 16 residues long. The V segment lost 4 bases and the J segment 4 bases; nucleotides outside the gene matches: 9. The germline gives CDR1 MDHEN, CDR2 SYDVKM.

On this clone: One end of the junction fails to match germline, which may point to a read error. For the CDR3, the DNA is TGCAGCGTTGGGAAGGACCCAGCTAACCATGGCTACACCTTC. This sequence encodes CSVGKDPANHGYTF. The chain carries TRBV29-1 and TRBJ1-2; D not resolved. This CDR3 contains 14 residues. Per the germline V gene, CDR1 is SQVTM and CDR2 is ANQGSEA.

The chain is built from TRBV6-6 and TRBJ2-7, with D maybe TRBD2 (6 bases). Germline V lookup: CDR1 MNHNY, CDR2 SVGAGI (reference sequence). This CDR3 comprises 14 residues. V shed 0 bases and J shed 4 bases, with 10 bases lying between them. The CDR3: CASSYSGTSYEQYF. The CDR3 nucleotides are TGTGCCAGCAGTTACTCCGGGACTTCTTACGAGCAGTACTTC.

This rearrangement joins TRBV28 to TRBJ2-1; 8 bases fit TRBD1. The V gene end was trimmed by 4 bases and the J gene end by 0 bases; junction bases not matched to a gene: 5. The CDR3 has 16 amino acids. In germline, CDR1 is MDHEN, CDR2 SYDVKM. DNA for the CDR3: TGTGCCAGCAGTTACCCAACAGGGGGCTCCTACAATGAGCAGTTCTTC. It specifies CASSYPTGGSYNEQFF.

This rearrangement joins TRBV6-5 to TRBJ2-3; D is ambiguous. Germline CDR1 MNHEY, CDR2 SVGAGI. The CDR3 sequence is 12 residues long. V lost 6 bases and J 6 bases, leaving 10 bases between the germline ends. The chain's CDR3 is CASSRHQDTQYF. In DNA form, the CDR3 reads TGTGCCAGCAGCCGACACCAGGATACGCAGTATTTT.

This chain links TRBV5-4 with TRBJ2-2; D not resolved. V was cut by 2 bases and J by 0 bases, with 5 bases left in between. Germline loops: CDR1 SGHNT, CDR2 YYREEE (reference sequence). The CDR3 spans 14 residues. The chain's CDR3 is CASSLHANTGELFF. Here the CDR3 DNA reads TGTGCCAGCAGCTTACACGCGAACACCGGGGAGCTGTTTTTT.

J is TRBJ2-3 and V is TRBV7-2; TRBD2 matches at 12 bases. The ends lost 5 bases at V and 4 bases at J; junction bases unmatched: 7. The germline V gene has CDR1 SGHTA and CDR2 FQGNSA. CDR3 length: 16 amino acids. The CDR3 loop is CASSPVGLAGSDTQYF. Written as DNA, the CDR3 is TGTGCCAGCAGCCCAGTGGGACTAGCGGGTTCAGATACGCAGTATTTT.

The chain links TRBV14 to TRBJ2-4; weak D call: TRBD2 (5 bases). Germline V gives CDR1 SGHDN, CDR2 FVKESK. This CDR3 has 12 amino acids. Trimming removed 4 bases at V and 4 bases at J, with 5 bases between. The CDR3 sequence is CASSPGKNIQYF. DNA of the CDR3: TGTGCCAGCAGCCCGGGGAAAAACATTCAGTACTTC.

The V gene is TRBV29-1, the J gene TRBJ2-1; weak D call: TRBD2 (5 bases). Germline V gene data show CDR1 as SQVTM and CDR2 as ANQGSEA. The CDR3 runs 15 residues. V was pared by 3 bases and J by 0 bases, with 12 bases between. CDR3 sequence (DNA): TGCAGCGTTGAGCCAATAGCGAGCTCCTACAATGAGCAGTTCTTC. Amino acid sequence: CSVEPIASSYNEQFF.

V and J are TRBV7-9 and TRBJ2-7, with TRBD1 identical over 8 bases. This CDR3 comprises 16 residues. Germline CDR1 SEHNR, CDR2 FQNEAQ (reference sequence). The J segment lost 4 bases and the V segment lost 4 bases, leaving 12 bases of the junction unmatched. CDR3 amino acids: CASSWTGSPGLYEQYF. The DNA of the CDR3 is TGTGCCAGCAGCTGGACAGGGAGCCCAGGATTATACGAGCAGTACTTC.

V usage is TRBV4-2 and J usage is TRBJ2-1; no clear D. The V end lost 0 bases, the J end lost 6 bases, and 15 bases lay between the germline ends. This CDR3 spans 16 amino acids. CDR1 and CDR2 (germline): LGHNA, YNFKEQ. CDR3 protein: CASSQDLPPASNEQFF. The DNA of the CDR3 is TGTGCCAGCAGCCAAGATCTCCCCCCAGCTAGCAATGAGCAGTTCTTC.

The chain uses TRBV11-2 and TRBJ2-3; unclear D gene. Per the germline V gene, CDR1 is SGHAT and CDR2 is FQNNGV. The V end lost 4 bases, the J end lost 2 bases, and 19 bases lay between the germline ends. This CDR3 has 17 residues. The CDR3 loop is CASSSVEVMGITDTQYF. The CDR3 DNA is TGTGCCAGCAGCTCGGTTGAGGTGATGGGAATCACAGATACGCAGTATTTT.

This clone was counted only a few times. This chain links TRBV4-1 with TRBJ2-1; 8 bases match TRBD2. The CDR3 contains 15 residues. CDR1 and CDR2 (germline): MGHRA, YSYEKL. The V segment lost 3 bases and the J segment 4 bases; nucleotides outside the gene matches: 5. The CDR3 coding sequence is TGCGCCAGCAGCCACCGGGGGGGCGCTTACAATGAGCAGTTCTTC. As protein: CASSHRGGAYNEQFF.

This sequence joins TRBV21-1 and TRBJ2-1; the table calls TRBD1, which could not be checked here. TRBV21-1 is an annotated pseudogene. This CDR3 comprises 16 residues. The CDR3 reads CASSKVKGAVYNEQFF. The CDR3 DNA sequence: TGTGCCAGCAGCAAAGTGAAGGGGGCTGTCTACAATGAGCAGTTCTTC.

This clone has just a few counts. The chain combines TRBV5-6 with TRBJ1-5; 7 nucleotides align to TRBD1. Germline V lookup: CDR1 SGHDT, CDR2 YYEEEE. The CDR3 contains 14 residues. After removal of 5 bases from V and 8 bases from J, the junction contained 10 bases not matched to a gene. Here the CDR3 DNA reads TGTGCCAGCAGTTTCCGGGACAGAGGCGAGCCCCAGCATTTT. This codes for CASSFRDRGEPQHF.

The chain links TRBV7-2 to TRBJ1-5, with 7 bases that match TRBD1. Germline-derived CDR1 and CDR2 are SGHTA and FQGNSA. This CDR3 has 15 residues. The J segment lost 4 bases and the V segment lost 5 bases, leaving 8 bases of the junction unmatched. The CDR3 spells CASSPWTGKNQPQHF. The CDR3 DNA reads TGTGCCAGCAGCCCCTGGACAGGAAAGAATCAGCCCCAGCATTTT. Full variable domain (rest looked up from reference TRBV7-2 and TRBJ1-5): GAGVSQSPSNKVTEKGKDVELRCDPISGHTALYWYRQSLGQGLEFLIYFQGNSAPDKSGLPSDRFSAERTGGSVSTLTIQRTQQEDSAVYLCASSPWTGKNQPQHFGDGTRLSIL.

The V call is TRBV6-1, the J call TRBJ1-1, with D maybe TRBD1 (6 bases). V was trimmed by 5 bases and J by 1 base, leaving 11 bases between them. CDR3 length: 14 residues. Germline loops: CDR1 MNHNS, CDR2 SASEGT. For the CDR3, the DNA is TGTGCCAGCAGTAGGTACAGGGAGAACACTGAAGCTTTCTTT. Amino acid sequence: CASSRYRENTEAFF.

Only one count was recorded for this clone. This CDR3 is CASGLRGAYEQYF. As DNA, the CDR3 is TGTGCCAGCGGCCTTCGGGGAGCCTACGAGCAGTACTTC. The chain has TRBV27 and TRBJ2-7; D may be TRBD2 (5 bases). The CDR3 consists of 13 residues. Per germline, CDR1 MNHEY and CDR2 SMNVEV (reference sequence). V dropped 8 bases and J dropped 2 bases, with 13 bases sitting between them.

This rearrangement joins TRBV4-1 to TRBJ2-2; 7 nucleotides agree with TRBD1. V was clipped by 5 bases and J by 5 bases; unmatched bases: 5. CDR3 length: 14 residues. Germline V lookup: CDR1 MGHRA, CDR2 YSYEKL. Here the CDR3 DNA reads TGCGCCAGCAGCTGGGGACAGAAGACCGGGGAGCTGTTTTTT. Protein sequence: CASSWGQKTGELFF.

The V and J genes are TRBV6-1 and TRBJ1-1, with D tentatively TRBD1 (5 bases). Germline V gene lookup returns CDR1 MNHNS and CDR2 SASEGT. This CDR3 comprises 14 residues. V lost 3 bases and J lost 0, with 8 bases in between. The CDR3 DNA sequence: TGTGCCAGCAGTGATGGACACATGAACACTGAAGCTTTCTTT. It codes for CASSDGHMNTEAFF.

The chain recombines TRBV12-5 with TRBJ1-5; no clear D. This CDR3 spans 11 amino acids. Germline V gene sequence: CDR1 LGHNT, CDR2 FRNRAP. CDR3 amino acids: CPLGSNQPQHF. In DNA, the CDR3 is TGTCCGCTAGGTAGCAATCAGCCCCAGCATTTT.

The rearrangement links TRBV29-1 to TRBJ1-2, with D possibly TRBD1 on 5 matching bases. The CDR3 covers 13 residues. Trimming removed 5 bases from V and 7 bases from J, with 17 bases in between. The germline V gene has CDR1 SQVTM and CDR2 ANQGSEA. CDR3: CSVFGRDSGGYTF. As DNA, the CDR3 is TGCAGCGTTTTTGGGAGGGACTCAGGTGGCTACACCTTC.

The chain uses TRBV15 and TRBJ2-1; D unclear. CDR1 and CDR2 (germline): LNHNV, YYDKDF (reference sequence). Trimming shortened V by 3 bases and J by 9 bases, and 6 bases separated the two germline ends. The length of the CDR3 is 11 residues. CDR3 in DNA: TGTGCCACCAGCAGGGGATTTGAGCAGTTCTTC. Protein product: CATSRGFEQFF.

V gene TRBV11-2 combines with J gene TRBJ2-3; D gene unclear. Germline CDR1 reads SGHAT; CDR2 reads FQNNGV. CDR3 length: 14 residues. The ends were cut back, 5 bases at V and 6 bases at J, with 15 bases in the middle. Written as DNA, the CDR3 is TGTGCCAGCAGCCTCCACCCCACCACCGATACGCAGTATTTT. This sequence encodes CASSLHPTTDTQYF.

This CDR3 is CASSQVGPTGRLNYGYTF. In nucleotides, the CDR3 is TGCGCCAGCAGCCAAGTTGGTCCGACAGGGAGATTAAACTATGGCTACACCTTC. The chain combines TRBV4-1 with TRBJ1-2; 7 bases align to TRBD1. This CDR3 is built from 18 residues. The J segment lost 2 bases and the V segment lost 1 base, leaving 13 bases of the junction unmatched. The germline V gene encodes CDR1 MGHRA and CDR2 YSYEKL.

This sequence joins TRBV7-2 and TRBJ2-7, with TRBD1 matching over 8 bases. The junction had 15 bases not matched to a gene; V was cut back by 6 bases and J by 2 bases. The length of the CDR3 is 17 residues. CDR1 is SGHTA, CDR2 FQGNSA, per germline. The CDR3 sequence: CASSPSGQGQGTYEQYF. CDR3 DNA sequence: TGTGCCAGCAGTCCAAGTGGACAGGGCCAAGGCACCTACGAGCAGTACTTC.